Below, 23 T cell receptor beta chains from the same sample are listed, as sequenced in a study of OX40 agonist ivuxolimab in advanced cancers. Some clones are missing from TCRdb's copy, which holds only in-frame ones; the method was immunoSEQ multiplex PCR. The sample has 77,000 or so clones, 80% to 90% seen once. Sample: CD4+ or CD8+ T cells sorted from blood, taken in a trial of the OX40 agonist ivuxolimab. All receptors come from an adult with an advanced solid tumor such as melanoma, head and neck, liver or kidney cancer.

For the CDR3, the DNA is TGTGCCAGCAGCCCCCGGGGACAGGGATACGAAAAACTGTTTTTT. Translated: CASSPRGQGYEKLFF. V usage is TRBV27 and J usage is TRBJ1-4; 9 bases map to TRBD1. The ends lost 6 bases at V and 8 bases at J; junction bases unmatched: 10. The V gene's germline CDR1 is MNHEY and CDR2 SMNVEV (reference sequence). This CDR3 is built from 15 residues.

This rearrangement joins TRBV18 to TRBJ1-3; 7 bases agree with TRBD1. The CDR3 runs 17 residues. J was trimmed by 2 bases and V by 0 bases; bases with no gene match: 7. The germline V gene has CDR1 KGHSH and CDR2 LQKENI. CDR3 nucleotides: TGTGCCAGCTCACCACCGGTTCAGGGGGATACTGGAAACACCATATATTTT. As protein: CASSPPVQGDTGNTIYF.

This clone was observed a few times. The CDR3 loop is CASSPIPQGTGNTIYF. In nucleotides, the CDR3 is TGTGCCAGCTCACCTATTCCACAGGGGACTGGAAACACCATATATTTT. The rearrangement uses TRBV18 and TRBJ1-3; 7 bases fit TRBD1. V lost 3 bases, J lost 2 bases, and 7 bases stayed unmatched. The CDR3 runs 16 residues. Germline V CDR1 and CDR2: KGHSH, LQKENI. The full variable domain, with the rest looked up from reference TRBV18 and TRBJ1-3, is NAGVMQNPRHLVRRRGQEARLRCSPMKGHSHVYWYRQLPEEGLKFMVYLQKENIIDESGMPKERFSAEFPKEGPSILRIQQVVRGDSAAYFCASSPIPQGTGNTIYFGEGSWLTVV.

V is TRBV19 and J is TRBJ1-4; maybe TRBD1 (6 bases). With 3 bases removed from V and 4 bases from J, the gap between germline ends came to 12 bases. Germline V gene sequence: CDR1 LNHDA, CDR2 SQIVND (reference sequence). The length of the CDR3 is 15 residues. DNA for the CDR3: TGTGCCAGTAGTATTTCGGGACACAGTAATGAAAAACTGTTTTTT. Translation gives CASSISGHSNEKLFF.

This CDR3 reads CASSEGDGGGVYEQYF. CDR3 bases: TGTGCCAGCAGTGAAGGGGACGGGGGGGGCGTCTACGAGCAGTACTTC. This chain connects TRBV25-1 to TRBJ2-7, with 8 bases lining up with TRBD2. Germline V gene sequence: CDR1 MGHDK, CDR2 SYGVNS. The CDR3 extends over 16 amino acids. The trim removed 2 bases at V and 3 bases at J, leaving 9 bases unmatched.

The chain carries TRBV6-5 and TRBJ2-3; the match to TRBD1 covers 8 bases. Germline CDR1 reads MNHEY; CDR2 reads SVGAGI. Trimming removed 6 bases from V and 3 bases from J; junction bases left unmatched: 5. The CDR3 sequence is 14 residues long. Here the CDR3 DNA reads TGTGCCAGCAGCTCTTGGGACAGGACAGATACGCAGTATTTT. Encoded protein: CASSSWDRTDTQYF.

The gene calls are TRBV19 and TRBJ1-3; perhaps TRBD1 as D (5 bases). The CDR3 length is 16 residues. The germline V and J ends were trimmed by 3 bases and 0 bases, with 12 bases remaining between them. The V gene's germline CDR1 is LNHDA and CDR2 SQIVND (reference sequence). CDR3 sequence reads: CASSIWGESSGNTIYF. CDR3 in DNA: TGTGCCAGTAGTATTTGGGGCGAGAGCTCTGGAAACACCATATATTTT.

The rearrangement uses TRBV5-1 and TRBJ2-6; possible D gene TRBD2, 6 bases. Trimming left V 2 bases short and J 1 base short, with 7 bases between. Germline CDR1 reads SGHRS; CDR2 reads YFSETQ. The CDR3 is 15 amino acids. The DNA for the CDR3 is TGCGCCAGCAGCTTTGGAGGGTCTGGGGCCAACGTCCTGACTTTC. It translates to CASSFGGSGANVLTF.

V gene TRBV27 combines with J gene TRBJ1-2; D is possibly TRBD1 (5 bases). The CDR3 consists of 15 residues. CDR1 MNHEY and CDR2 SMNVEV come from the germline V gene (reference sequence). The V and J ends lost 5 bases and 5 bases respectively, with 18 bases between them. The CDR3, as DNA: TGTGCCAGCAGTCCCAGGGAGAGGACGGGGTATGGCTACACCTTC. Translation gives CASSPRERTGYGYTF.

The chain recombines TRBV7-9 with TRBJ2-7, with a weak D call TRBD1 (5 bases). V was shortened by 4 bases and J by 9 bases, with 13 bases between the two germline ends. Per germline, CDR1 SEHNR and CDR2 FQNEAQ (reference sequence). The CDR3 runs 12 residues. For the CDR3, the DNA is TGTGCCAGCAGCTCTACCGACAGTCGGCAGTACTTC. Its protein product is CASSSTDSRQYF.

The V and J genes are TRBV2 and TRBJ1-5; 8 nucleotides align to TRBD1. There are 15 residues in the CDR3. With 6 bases clipped from V and 2 bases from J, the junction kept 6 bases outside the gene matches. CDR1 and CDR2 (germline): SNHLY, FYNNEI. The CDR3 is CASSYGQGGNQPQHF. The CDR3 nucleotides are TGTGCCAGCAGCTACGGACAGGGTGGCAATCAGCCCCAGCATTTT.

The gene calls are TRBV5-4 and TRBJ2-1; 7 positions match TRBD1. The CDR3 covers 15 residues. Trimming at V came to 4 bases and at J to 4 bases, leaving 8 bases not matched to a gene. CDR1 SGHNT and CDR2 YYREEE come from the germline V gene (reference sequence). For the CDR3, the DNA is TGTGCCAGCAGCAGCAACAGGGGTGGGTACAATGAGCAGTTCTTC. This encodes CASSSNRGGYNEQFF.

V gene TRBV10-1 combines with J gene TRBJ1-6; TRBD1 agrees at 7 bases. This CDR3 is built from 15 residues. The junction had 0 bases not matched to a gene; V was cut back by 4 bases and J by 0 bases. Germline CDR1 WNHNN, CDR2 SYGVQD (reference sequence). CDR3 bases: TGCGCCAGCAGTGGGACAGGCTCCTATAATTCACCCCTCCACTTT. It specifies CASSGTGSYNSPLHF.

The V call is TRBV2, the J call TRBJ1-2; the D is unclear. Germline V gives CDR1 SNHLY, CDR2 FYNNEI. The germline V and J ends were trimmed by 7 bases and 2 bases, with 14 bases remaining between them. The CDR3 is 14 amino acids. The CDR3 region has the DNA TGTGCCAGCACAGAAGGGAGAGGGAACTATGGCTACACCTTC. Amino acids: CASTEGRGNYGYTF.

V is TRBV19 and J is TRBJ1-1; 9 nucleotides line up with TRBD1. Germline loops: CDR1 LNHDA, CDR2 SQIVND (reference sequence). The CDR3 totals 14 residues. After removal of 6 bases from V and 9 bases from J, the junction contained 11 bases not matched to a gene. DNA for the CDR3: TGTGCCAGTAGAGCCGGACAGGGGATTCCGAAAGCTTTCTTT. This sequence encodes CASRAGQGIPKAFF.

The chain joins TRBV5-6 to TRBJ1-2; 7 bases line up with TRBD1. The germline V gene has CDR1 SGHDT and CDR2 YYEEEE. The CDR3 totals 14 residues. The trim removed 4 bases at V and 4 bases at J, leaving 7 bases unmatched. The CDR3 DNA reads TGTGCCAGCAGCCTCCGGGACAGAAGCTATGGCTACACCTTC. It encodes CASSLRDRSYGYTF.

The rearrangement uses TRBV5-6 and TRBJ2-5; possible D gene TRBD2, 7 bases. Germline V CDR1 and CDR2: SGHDT, YYEEEE. V was shortened by 4 bases and J by 7 bases, with 14 bases between the two germline ends. The CDR3 loop spans 13 amino acids. CDR3 sequence (DNA): TGTGCCAGCAGCCGGGGGGCTAGGGGGACCCAGTACTTC. Translating gives CASSRGARGTQYF.

This chain uses TRBV19 with TRBJ2-5, with 8 bases identical to TRBD2. Per the germline V gene, CDR1 is LNHDA and CDR2 is SQIVND (reference sequence). The CDR3 covers 13 residues. After removal of 3 bases from V and 5 bases from J, the junction contained 2 bases not matched to a gene. The CDR3 protein is CASSIQRGETQYF. The DNA of the CDR3 is TGTGCCAGTAGTATCCAGCGGGGGGAGACCCAGTACTTC.

The chain couples TRBV19 to TRBJ1-5, with TRBD1 matching over 8 bases. This CDR3 region has 13 residues. Germline CDR1 LNHDA, CDR2 SQIVND (reference sequence). Germline trimming cut 7 bases from V and 7 bases from J; bases unmatched to any gene: 6. The CDR3 DNA reads as TGTGCCAGTAACGACAGGGGTAGGCAGCCCCAGCATTTT. It translates to CASNDRGRQPQHF.

The chain links TRBV4-3 to TRBJ2-2, with unresolved D. Trimming pared 1 base from V and 4 bases from J, leaving 4 bases between. CDR1 is LGHNA, CDR2 YSLEER, per germline. The CDR3 loop spans 13 amino acids. The CDR3 DNA is TGCGCCAGCAGCCAAGGAATCACCGGGGAGCTGTTTTTT. This sequence encodes CASSQGITGELFF.

V usage is TRBV6-6 and J usage is TRBJ1-1; D remains unclear. Trimming shortened V by 2 bases and J by 8 bases, and 12 bases separated the two germline ends. Germline CDR1 and CDR2: MNHNY and SVGAGI (reference sequence). This CDR3 is built from 13 residues. The DNA of the CDR3 is TGTGCCAGCAGTTACGAACAAAGAATAGAAGCTTTCTTT. Its translation is CASSYEQRIEAFF.

This chain links TRBV14 with TRBJ2-7; 7 bases align to TRBD1. Trimming cost V 4 bases and J 0 bases; bases outside gene matches: 9. Germline loops: CDR1 SGHDN, CDR2 FVKESK. The CDR3 contains 16 residues. CDR3 sequence (DNA): TGTGCCAGCAGCCCTCCGGGACAGACTCTCTCCTACGAGCAGTACTTC. It translates to CASSPPGQTLSYEQYF.

V usage is TRBV11-3 and J usage is TRBJ2-3, with 7 bases fitting TRBD1. With V trimmed by 5 bases and J by 2 bases, 4 bases remained unmatched. This CDR3 contains 14 residues. Germline V gene lookup returns CDR1 SGHNT and CDR2 YENEEA. The CDR3 reads CASSRGGATDTQYF. CDR3 DNA sequence: TGTGCCAGCAGCAGAGGGGGCGCCACAGATACGCAGTATTTT.